The 22 T cell receptor beta chains below come from one sample, sequenced in a study of OX40 agonist ivuxolimab in advanced cancers. This table comes from immunoSEQ multiplex PCR, and its TCRdb copy is limited to in-frame clones, with some not included. The sample has about 100,000 clones, just over 90% seen once; the top ten hold 0.31%. The sequencing here drew on CD4+ or CD8+ T cells sorted from blood, taken in a trial of the OX40 agonist ivuxolimab. These receptors were taken from an adult with an advanced solid tumor such as melanoma, head and neck, liver or kidney cancer.

This sequence joins TRBV29-1 and TRBJ2-5, with D maybe TRBD1 (6 bases). Trimming left V 4 bases short and J 2 bases short, with 14 bases between. Germline CDR1 reads SQVTM; CDR2 reads ANQGSEA. The CDR3 contains 14 residues. For the CDR3, the DNA is TGCAGCGTTGGATGGGGGCTCGGACAAGAGACCCAGTACTTC. This encodes CSVGWGLGQETQYF.

The chain carries TRBV5-1 and TRBJ2-2, with 11 nucleotides matching TRBD2. Per the germline V gene, CDR1 is SGHRS and CDR2 is YFSETQ. The CDR3 spans 16 residues. V was clipped by 7 bases and J by 1 base; unmatched bases: 6. CDR3 in DNA: TGCGCCAGCTCCCGAGGACTAGCGGGGAACACCGGGGAGCTGTTTTTT. This translates into CASSRGLAGNTGELFF. The entire variable domain, with the rest obtained from reference TRBV5-1 and TRBJ2-2, is as follows: KAGVTQTPRYLIKTRGQQVTLSCSPISGHRSVSWYQQTPGQGLQFLFEYFSETQRNKGNFPGRFSGRQFSNSRSEMNVSTLELGDSALYLCASSRGLAGNTGELFFGEGSRLTVL.

This sequence joins TRBV5-4 and TRBJ2-2; possibly TRBD1 for D (5 bases). Per the germline V gene, CDR1 is SGHNT and CDR2 is YYREEE (reference sequence). The CDR3 covers 15 residues. The V end lost 0 bases, the J end lost 3 bases, and 9 bases lay between the germline ends. This CDR3 is CASSLGQGYTGELFF. The CDR3 DNA follows: TGTGCCAGCAGCTTGGGTCAGGGCTACACCGGGGAGCTGTTTTTT.

The gene calls are TRBV7-2 and TRBJ2-1, with 8 bases identical to TRBD1. The CDR3 is made up of 17 amino acids. Germline V lookup: CDR1 SGHTA, CDR2 FQGNSA. V lost 1 base to trimming and J lost 4 bases; unmatched junction nucleotides: 9. CDR3 in DNA: TGTGCCAGCAGCTTAGGGTTTGCGACAGGGGATTACAATGAGCAGTTCTTC. Translation gives CASSLGFATGDYNEQFF.

This clone was recorded only once. The chain couples TRBV29-1 to TRBJ2-3; D is unclear. V dropped 8 bases and J dropped 8 bases, with 14 bases sitting between them. Germline-derived CDR1 and CDR2 are SQVTM and ANQGSEA. This CDR3 is 11 amino acids long. Here the CDR3 DNA reads TGCAGCTCACTTACCTCATCTACGCAGTATTTT. Translated: CSSLTSSTQYF.

The genes are TRBV6-5 and TRBJ2-3; TRBD1 might be the D (5 bases). Germline values: CDR1 MNHEY, CDR2 SVGAGI. CDR3 length: 14 amino acids. Trimming shortened V by 2 bases and J by 5 bases, and 11 bases separated the two germline ends. CDR3 loop: CASSYARAVDTQYF. The CDR3 bases are TGTGCCAGCAGTTACGCCAGGGCCGTAGATACGCAGTATTTT.

V usage is TRBV29-1 and J usage is TRBJ2-3; 11 bases agree with TRBD2. V was clipped by 7 bases and J by 6 bases; unmatched bases: 3. This CDR3 region has 12 residues. Germline loops: CDR1 SQVTM, CDR2 ANQGSEA. This CDR3 reads CSATSGIDTQYF. In DNA, the CDR3 is TGCAGCGCGACTAGCGGGATTGATACGCAGTATTTT.

This clone was observed a few times. The rearrangement uses TRBV11-2 and TRBJ2-5; 11 bases are shared with TRBD2. Germline CDR1 and CDR2: SGHAT and FQNNGV. With V trimmed by 4 bases and J by 5 bases, 12 bases remained unmatched. This CDR3 comprises 17 residues. CDR3 residues: CASSSRNSGRARETQYF. CDR3 nucleotides: TGTGCCAGCAGCTCACGAAATAGCGGGAGGGCCAGGGAGACCCAGTACTTC.

This clone has just one count. This chain joins TRBV7-9 and TRBJ1-3; D may be TRBD1 (6 bases). CDR3 length equals 14 residues. Trimming took off 1 base at V and 4 bases at J, with 8 bases between the two ends. CDR1 and CDR2 (germline): SEHNR, FQNEAQ (reference sequence). The chain's CDR3 is CASSLVQGGNTIYF. CDR3 DNA sequence: TGTGCCAGCAGCTTAGTACAGGGCGGAAACACCATATATTTT.

This clone was observed a few times. CDR3 DNA sequence: TGTGCCAGCTCCGCACCAATGGATTACTATGGCTACACCTTC. Translating gives CASSAPMDYYGYTF. The chain uses TRBV18 and TRBJ1-2; D ambiguous. The germline gives CDR1 KGHSH, CDR2 LQKENI. V gave up 6 bases and J gave up 3 bases, with 14 bases separating them. This CDR3 is 14 amino acids long.

The V call is TRBV7-3, the J call TRBJ2-5; a weak D match, TRBD2 (6 bases). Germline values: CDR1 SGHTA, CDR2 FQGTGA. The CDR3 extends over 13 amino acids. V lost 5 bases to trimming and J lost 4 bases, with 11 bases between them. The CDR3 sequence is CASSPRGGETQYF. The DNA of the CDR3 is TGTGCCAGCAGCCCTAGGGGAGGAGAGACCCAGTACTTC.

The chain recombines TRBV18 with TRBJ2-7; D gene uncertain. This CDR3 is 12 amino acids long. Trimming took 4 bases from V and 6 from J, leaving 10 bases between them. Germline CDR1 reads KGHSH; CDR2 reads LQKENI. CDR3 DNA sequence: TGTGCCAGCTCACTTCAGGTAGGCGAGCAGTACTTC. It codes for CASSLQVGEQYF.

V and J are TRBV5-5 and TRBJ1-5; the D is unclear. The germline V and J ends were trimmed by 4 bases and 1 base, with 12 bases remaining between them. The CDR3 is made up of 15 amino acids. Germline CDR1 is SGHKS and CDR2 is YYEKEE (reference sequence). CDR3 sequence reads: CASSRGPISNQPQHF. The CDR3 DNA reads as TGTGCCAGCAGCCGTGGACCGATAAGCAATCAGCCCCAGCATTTT.

The chain couples TRBV28 to TRBJ2-7; D gene uncertain. Germline CDR1 and CDR2: MDHEN and SYDVKM. V lost 7 bases to trimming and J lost 2 bases, with 12 bases between them. The CDR3 is 13 amino acids. CDR3 amino acids: CASTPTPTYEQYF. Here the CDR3 DNA reads TGTGCCAGCACCCCAACCCCTACCTACGAGCAGTACTTC.

The chain links TRBV9 to TRBJ2-1; D ambiguous. Trimming removed 3 bases from V and 1 base from J, with 11 bases in between. CDR1 and CDR2 (germline): SGDLS, YYNGEE. This CDR3 contains 15 residues. Here the CDR3 reads CASSAALGSYNEQFF. CDR3 DNA sequence: TGTGCCAGCAGCGCGGCGCTAGGATCCTACAATGAGCAGTTCTTC.

This chain uses TRBV7-2 with TRBJ1-5; D is possibly TRBD1 (6 bases). Per the germline V gene, CDR1 is SGHTA and CDR2 is FQGNSA. V lost 1 base, J lost 1 base, and 11 bases lay in between. The CDR3 has 16 amino acids. CDR3 nucleotide sequence: TGTGCCAGCAGCTTAGGGGGGGGGCTAAGCAATCAGCCCCAGCATTTT. It is translated as CASSLGGGLSNQPQHF.

The chain employs TRBV28 and TRBJ1-5; TRBD1 matches 8 bases. Germline assignment: CDR1 MDHEN and CDR2 SYDVKM. V was pared by 5 bases and J by 4 bases, with 13 bases of the junction left unmatched. The CDR3 has 17 amino acids. The CDR3 DNA reads TGTGCCAGCAGTCCTCCCCATCAGGGGGCTGGGAATCAGCCCCAGCATTTT. Its protein product is CASSPPHQGAGNQPQHF.

V usage is TRBV14 and J usage is TRBJ2-5, with D maybe TRBD2 (6 bases). The V end lost 1 base, the J end lost 7 bases, and 10 bases lay between the germline ends. CDR3 length: 13 amino acids. The germline gives CDR1 SGHDN, CDR2 FVKESK. The CDR3 sequence: CASSQGPGRTQYF. The CDR3 DNA reads as TGTGCCAGCAGCCAAGGGCCCGGGAGGACCCAGTACTTC.

This rearrangement joins TRBV5-4 to TRBJ2-4; the D call may be TRBD1 or TRBD2 (5 bases each). This CDR3 has 13 residues. Germline CDR1 is SGHNT and CDR2 is YYREEE (reference sequence). V was shortened by 0 bases and J by 5 bases, with 6 bases between the two germline ends. CDR3 residues: CASSLVGENIQYF. The CDR3 coding sequence is TGTGCCAGCAGCTTGGTGGGGGAAAACATTCAGTACTTC.

The CDR3 nucleotides are TGCGCCAGCAGCCATCCCGACCGGAGGGAGCAGTTCTTC. Its translation is CASSHPDRREQFF. This sequence joins TRBV5-1 and TRBJ2-1; a weak D match, TRBD2 (5 bases). V gave up 4 bases and J gave up 10 bases, with 15 bases separating them. The CDR3 totals 13 residues. Germline assignment: CDR1 SGHRS and CDR2 YFSETQ. Full variable domain (remainder filled in from reference TRBV5-1 and TRBJ2-1): KAGVTQTPRYLIKTRGQQVTLSCSPISGHRSVSWYQQTPGQGLQFLFEYFSETQRNKGNFPGRFSGRQFSNSRSEMNVSTLELGDSALYLCASSHPDRREQFFGPGTRLTVL.

The rearrangement uses TRBV7-2 and TRBJ1-2; D perhaps matches TRBD1 (6 bases). Trimming took 5 bases from V and 0 from J, leaving 13 bases between them. The germline gives CDR1 SGHTA, CDR2 FQGNSA. CDR3 length equals 15 residues. As DNA, the CDR3 is TGTGCCAGCAGCCCCAGGAGGGGGGCTAACTATGGCTACACCTTC. Protein product: CASSPRRGANYGYTF.

The rearrangement uses TRBV28 and TRBJ2-3; 15 positions match TRBD2. CDR1 and CDR2 from the germline V gene are MDHEN and SYDVKM. CDR3 size: 15 residues. Losses at the gene ends were 5 bases for V and 14 bases for J; bases not matched to a gene: 11. CDR3 in amino acids: CASSKLWTSGRAAYF. As DNA, the CDR3 is TGTGCCAGCAGTAAACTTTGGACTAGCGGGAGGGCCGCGTATTTT.